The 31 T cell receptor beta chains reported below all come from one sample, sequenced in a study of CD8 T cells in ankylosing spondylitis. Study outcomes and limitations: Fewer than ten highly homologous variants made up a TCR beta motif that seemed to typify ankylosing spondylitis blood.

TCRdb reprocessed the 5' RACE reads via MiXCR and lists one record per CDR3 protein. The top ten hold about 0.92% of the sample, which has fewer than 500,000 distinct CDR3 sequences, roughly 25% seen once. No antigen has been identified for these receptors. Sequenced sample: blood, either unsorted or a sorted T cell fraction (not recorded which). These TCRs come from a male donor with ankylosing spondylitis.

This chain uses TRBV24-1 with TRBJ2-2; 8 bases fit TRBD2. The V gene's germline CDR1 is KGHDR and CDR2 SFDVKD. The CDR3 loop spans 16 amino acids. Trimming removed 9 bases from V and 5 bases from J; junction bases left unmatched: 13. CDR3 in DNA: TGTGCCACCCAGGAACTAGCGGCCTCAGGGACCGGGGAGCTGTTTTTT. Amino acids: CATQELAASGTGELFF.

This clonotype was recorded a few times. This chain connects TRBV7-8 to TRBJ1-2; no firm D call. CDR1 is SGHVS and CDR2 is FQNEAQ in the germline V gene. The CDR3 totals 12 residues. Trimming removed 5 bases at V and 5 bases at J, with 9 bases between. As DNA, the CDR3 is TGTGCCAGCAGCGTCACAGATTATGGCTACACCTTC. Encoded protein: CASSVTDYGYTF.

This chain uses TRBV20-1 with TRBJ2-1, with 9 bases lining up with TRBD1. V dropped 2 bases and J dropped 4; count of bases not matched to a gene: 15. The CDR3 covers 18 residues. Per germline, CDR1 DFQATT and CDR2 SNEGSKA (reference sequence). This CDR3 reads CSARSQDADRGFYNEQFF. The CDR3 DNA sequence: TGCAGTGCTAGAAGTCAAGACGCCGACAGGGGGTTTTACAATGAGCAGTTCTTC.

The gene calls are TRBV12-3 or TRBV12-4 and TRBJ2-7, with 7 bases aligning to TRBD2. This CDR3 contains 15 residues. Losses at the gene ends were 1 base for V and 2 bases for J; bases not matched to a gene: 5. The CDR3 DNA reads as TGTGCCAGCAGTTTAGTATCGGGAGGAGCCTACGAGCAGTACTTC. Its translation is CASSLVSGGAYEQYF.

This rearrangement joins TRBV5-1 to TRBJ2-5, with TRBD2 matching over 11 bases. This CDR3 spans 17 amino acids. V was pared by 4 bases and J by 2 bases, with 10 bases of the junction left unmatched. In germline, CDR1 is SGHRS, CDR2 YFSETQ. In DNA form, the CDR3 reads TGCGCCAGCAGCGAGGGGGCTAGCGGGAGGTTACAAGAGACCCAGTACTTC. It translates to CASSEGASGRLQETQYF.

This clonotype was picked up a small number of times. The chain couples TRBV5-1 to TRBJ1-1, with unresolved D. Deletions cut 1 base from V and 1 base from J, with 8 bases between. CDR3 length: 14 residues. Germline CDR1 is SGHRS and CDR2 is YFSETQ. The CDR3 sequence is CASSLSTPNTEAFF. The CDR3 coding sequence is TGCGCCAGCAGCTTGAGCACCCCGAACACTGAAGCTTTCTTT.

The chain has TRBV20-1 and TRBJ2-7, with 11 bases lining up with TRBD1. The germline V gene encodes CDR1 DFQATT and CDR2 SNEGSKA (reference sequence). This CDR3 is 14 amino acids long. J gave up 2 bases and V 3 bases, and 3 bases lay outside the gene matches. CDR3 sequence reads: CSASRDRGTYEQYF. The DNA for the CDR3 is TGCAGTGCTAGCCGGGACAGGGGGACCTACGAGCAGTACTTC.

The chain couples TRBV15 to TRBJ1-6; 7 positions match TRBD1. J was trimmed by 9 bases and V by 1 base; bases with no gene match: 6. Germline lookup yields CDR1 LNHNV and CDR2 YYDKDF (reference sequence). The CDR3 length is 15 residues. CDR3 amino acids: CATSRGQGGGSPLHF. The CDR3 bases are TGTGCCACCAGCAGAGGACAGGGTGGGGGTTCACCCCTCCACTTT.

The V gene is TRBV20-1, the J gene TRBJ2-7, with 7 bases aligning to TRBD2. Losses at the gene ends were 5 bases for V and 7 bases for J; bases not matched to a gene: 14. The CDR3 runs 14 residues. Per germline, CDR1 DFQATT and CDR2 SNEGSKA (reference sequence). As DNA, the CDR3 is TGCAGTGCTCTTGGGAGGGCGGTTGCTGGGGAGCAGTACTTC. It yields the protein CSALGRAVAGEQYF.

CDR3 in amino acids: CASGLHGSGTQYF. CDR3 DNA sequence: TGTGCTAGTGGTTTGCACGGGTCAGGAACCCAGTACTTC. The J gene is TRBJ2-5, the V gene TRBV12-5; no clear D gene. Trimming removed 2 bases at V and 8 bases at J, with 12 bases between. Germline V gives CDR1 LGHNT, CDR2 FRNRAP. The CDR3 loop spans 13 amino acids.

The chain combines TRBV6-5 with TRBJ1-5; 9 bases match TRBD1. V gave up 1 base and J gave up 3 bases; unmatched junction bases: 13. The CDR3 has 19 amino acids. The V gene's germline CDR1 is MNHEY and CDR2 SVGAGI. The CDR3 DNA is TGTGCCAGCAGTTACTTCCCTGAGACAGGGGGAAGGGCCAATCAGCCCCAGCATTTT. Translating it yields CASSYFPETGGRANQPQHF.

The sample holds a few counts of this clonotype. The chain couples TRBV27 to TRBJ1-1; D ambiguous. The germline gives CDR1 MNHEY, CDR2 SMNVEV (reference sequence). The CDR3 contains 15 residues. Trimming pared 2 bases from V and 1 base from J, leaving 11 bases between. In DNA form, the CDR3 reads TGTGCCAGCAGTTTAATTGCAGGATCGAACACTGAAGCTTTCTTT. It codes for CASSLIAGSNTEAFF.

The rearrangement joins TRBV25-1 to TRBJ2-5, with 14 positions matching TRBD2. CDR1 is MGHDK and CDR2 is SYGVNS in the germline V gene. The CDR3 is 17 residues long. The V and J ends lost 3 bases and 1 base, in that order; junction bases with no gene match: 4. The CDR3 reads CASSDGLAGGAQETQYF. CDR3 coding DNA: TGTGCCAGCAGTGACGGACTAGCGGGAGGAGCCCAAGAGACCCAGTACTTC.

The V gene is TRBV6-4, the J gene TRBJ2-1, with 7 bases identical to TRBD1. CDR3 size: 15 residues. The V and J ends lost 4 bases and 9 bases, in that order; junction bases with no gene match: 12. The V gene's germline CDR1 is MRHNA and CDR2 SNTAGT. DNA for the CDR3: TGTGCCAGCAGTGGAGAACAGGGGTTCAGGGCTGAGCAGTTCTTC. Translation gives CASSGEQGFRAEQFF.

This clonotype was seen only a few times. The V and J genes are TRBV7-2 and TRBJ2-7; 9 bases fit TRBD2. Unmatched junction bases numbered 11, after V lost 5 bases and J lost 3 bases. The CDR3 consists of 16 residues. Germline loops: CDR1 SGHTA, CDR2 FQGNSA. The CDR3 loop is CASSAPGLAGYYEQYF. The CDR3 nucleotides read TGTGCCAGCAGCGCCCCCGGGCTAGCGGGGTACTACGAGCAGTACTTC. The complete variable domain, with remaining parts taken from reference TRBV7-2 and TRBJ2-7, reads GAGVSQSPSNKVTEKGKDVELRCDPISGHTALYWYRQSLGQGLEFLIYFQGNSAPDKSGLPSDRFSAERTGGSVSTLTIQRTQQEDSAVYLCASSAPGLAGYYEQYFGPGTRLTVT.

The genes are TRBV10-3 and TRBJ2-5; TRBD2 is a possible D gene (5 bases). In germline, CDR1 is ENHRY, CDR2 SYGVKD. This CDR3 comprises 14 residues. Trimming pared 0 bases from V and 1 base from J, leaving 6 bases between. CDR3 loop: CAISESGSQETQYF. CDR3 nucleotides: TGTGCCATCAGTGAGTCGGGGAGCCAAGAGACCCAGTACTTC.

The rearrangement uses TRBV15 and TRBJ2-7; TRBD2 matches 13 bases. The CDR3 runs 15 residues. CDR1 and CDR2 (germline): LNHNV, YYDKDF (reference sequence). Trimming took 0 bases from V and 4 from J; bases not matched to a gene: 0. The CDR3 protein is CATSRELAGGYEQYF. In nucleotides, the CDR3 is TGTGCCACCAGCAGAGAACTAGCGGGAGGGTACGAGCAGTACTTC.

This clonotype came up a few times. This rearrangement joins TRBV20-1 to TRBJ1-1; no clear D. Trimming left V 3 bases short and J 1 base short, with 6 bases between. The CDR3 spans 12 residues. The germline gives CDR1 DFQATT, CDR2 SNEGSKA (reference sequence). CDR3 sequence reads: CSARWENTEAFF. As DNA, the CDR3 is TGCAGTGCTAGGTGGGAGAACACTGAAGCTTTCTTT.

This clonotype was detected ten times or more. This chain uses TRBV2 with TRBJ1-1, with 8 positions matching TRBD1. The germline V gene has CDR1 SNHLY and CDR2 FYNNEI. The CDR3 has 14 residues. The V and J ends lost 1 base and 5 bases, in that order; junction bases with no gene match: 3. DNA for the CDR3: TGTGCCAGCAGTGAAGGACAGGGGTATACTGAAGCTTTCTTT. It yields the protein CASSEGQGYTEAFF.

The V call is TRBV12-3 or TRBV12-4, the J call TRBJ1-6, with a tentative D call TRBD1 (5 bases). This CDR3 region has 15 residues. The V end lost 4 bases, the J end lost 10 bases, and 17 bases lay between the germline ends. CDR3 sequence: CASSSLDSRLSPLHF. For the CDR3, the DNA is TGTGCCAGCAGTTCTTTAGACAGTCGGCTATCACCCCTCCACTTT.

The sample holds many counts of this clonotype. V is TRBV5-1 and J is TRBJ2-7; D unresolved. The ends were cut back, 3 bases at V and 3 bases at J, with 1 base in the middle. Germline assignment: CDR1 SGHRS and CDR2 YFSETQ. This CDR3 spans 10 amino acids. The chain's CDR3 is CASSCYEQYV. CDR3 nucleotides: TGCGCCAGCAGCTGCTACGAGCAGTACGTC.

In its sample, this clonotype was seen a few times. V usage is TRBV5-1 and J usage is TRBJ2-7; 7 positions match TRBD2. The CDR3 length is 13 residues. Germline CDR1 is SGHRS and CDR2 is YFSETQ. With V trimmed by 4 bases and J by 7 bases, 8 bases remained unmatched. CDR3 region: CASSLRGGEEQYF. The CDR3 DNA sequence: TGCGCCAGCAGCCTCCGTGGGGGGGAGGAGCAGTACTTC.

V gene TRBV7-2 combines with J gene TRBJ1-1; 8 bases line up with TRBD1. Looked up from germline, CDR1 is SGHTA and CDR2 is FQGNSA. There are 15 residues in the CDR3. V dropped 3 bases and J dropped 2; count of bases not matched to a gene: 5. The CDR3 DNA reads TGTGCCAGCAGCTTTTCCAGGGGGCGAAACACTGAAGCTTTCTTT. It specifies CASSFSRGRNTEAFF.

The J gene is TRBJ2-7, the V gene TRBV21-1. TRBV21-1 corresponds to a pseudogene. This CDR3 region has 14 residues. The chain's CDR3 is CASSKRISTREQYV. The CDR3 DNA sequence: TGTGCCAGCAGCAAGAGGATCTCGACCCGCGAGCAGTACGTC.

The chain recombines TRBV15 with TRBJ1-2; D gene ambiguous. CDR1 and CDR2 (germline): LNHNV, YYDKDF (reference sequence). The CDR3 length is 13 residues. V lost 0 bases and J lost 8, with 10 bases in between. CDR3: CATSRDLVYGYTF. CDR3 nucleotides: TGTGCCACCAGCAGAGATCTAGTATACGGCTACACCTTC.

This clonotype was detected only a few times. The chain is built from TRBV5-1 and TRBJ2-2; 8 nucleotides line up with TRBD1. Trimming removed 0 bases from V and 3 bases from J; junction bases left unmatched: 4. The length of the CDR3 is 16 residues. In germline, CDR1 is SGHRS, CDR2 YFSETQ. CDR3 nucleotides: TGCGCCAGCAGCTTGGCTCAGGGGGCGGACACCGGGGAGCTGTTTTTT. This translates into CASSLAQGADTGELFF.

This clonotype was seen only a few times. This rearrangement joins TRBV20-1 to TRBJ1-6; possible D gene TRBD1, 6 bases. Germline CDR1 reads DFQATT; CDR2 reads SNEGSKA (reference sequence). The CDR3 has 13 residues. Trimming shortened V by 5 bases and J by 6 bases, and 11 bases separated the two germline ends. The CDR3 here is CSAPGTPNSPLHF. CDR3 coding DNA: TGCAGTGCTCCCGGGACACCTAATTCACCCCTCCACTTT.

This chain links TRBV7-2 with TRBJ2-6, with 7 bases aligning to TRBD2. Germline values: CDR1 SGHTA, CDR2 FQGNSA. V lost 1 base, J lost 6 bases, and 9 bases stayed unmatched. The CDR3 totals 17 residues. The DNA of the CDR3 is TGTGCCAGCAGCTTAGGCGGGGGACTGCTGGAGGCCAACGTCCTGACTTTC. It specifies CASSLGGGLLEANVLTF.

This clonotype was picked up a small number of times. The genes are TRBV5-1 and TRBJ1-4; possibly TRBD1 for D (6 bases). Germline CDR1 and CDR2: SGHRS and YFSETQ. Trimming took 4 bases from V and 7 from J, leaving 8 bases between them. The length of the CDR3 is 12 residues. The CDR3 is CASSQQGEKLFF. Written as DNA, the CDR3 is TGCGCCAGCAGCCAACAGGGTGAAAAACTGTTTTTT.

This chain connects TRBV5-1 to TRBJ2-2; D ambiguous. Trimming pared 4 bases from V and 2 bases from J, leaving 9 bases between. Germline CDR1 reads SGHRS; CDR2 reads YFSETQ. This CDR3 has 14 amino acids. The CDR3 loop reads CASSRHENTGELFF. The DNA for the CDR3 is TGCGCCAGCAGCCGTCACGAAAACACCGGGGAGCTGTTTTTT.

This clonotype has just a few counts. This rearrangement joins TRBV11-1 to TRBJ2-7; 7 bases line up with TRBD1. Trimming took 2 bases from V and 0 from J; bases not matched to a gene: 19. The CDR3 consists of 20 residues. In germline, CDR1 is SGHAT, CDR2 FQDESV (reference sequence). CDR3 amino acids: CASSLYRTIGPGGYSYEQYF. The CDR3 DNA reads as TGTGCCAGCAGCTTATATAGGACCATCGGGCCAGGGGGATACTCCTACGAGCAGTACTTC.